This T cell receptor beta chain was sequenced in a study of OX40 agonist ivuxolimab in advanced cancers. On this clone itself: Its target is unknown.

CDR3 length equals 16 residues. Germline CDR1 reads LNHDA; CDR2 reads SQIVND (reference sequence). The ends were cut back, 4 bases at V and 1 base at J, with 17 bases in the middle. It was autoimmune disease history or systemic immunosuppression that excluded patients. Study outcomes and limitations: Expanded peripheral T cells had an undetermined antigen specificity.

Data came from immunoSEQ multiplex PCR; TCRdb stores just in-frame clones and leaves some out. The sample shows 60,000 to 65,000 clones, roughly 80% of them seen only once. The specimen comprised CD4+ or CD8+ T cells sorted from blood, sampled in a trial of the OX40 agonist ivuxolimab. The TCR was taken from an adult with an advanced solid tumor such as melanoma, head and neck, liver or kidney cancer. The rearrangement uses TRBV19 and TRBJ2-7, with a possible D match to TRBD2 (5 bases). Written as DNA, the CDR3 is TGTGCCAGTAGTAACCCCCGAGGGAGCGATTCCTACGAGCAGTACTTC. It translates to CASSNPRGSDSYEQYF.